Below, 19 T cell receptor beta chains from the same sample are listed, as sequenced in a study of blood T cell repertoires in COVID-19. Some clones are missing from TCRdb's copy, which holds only in-frame ones; the method was immunoSEQ multiplex PCR. In the table there are around 310,000 clones, over 75% of which are singletons. Material: peripheral blood. The receptor source for this set is a woman between 25 and 40 years old with COVID-19, enrolled during active disease.

The V and J genes are TRBV15 and TRBJ1-1; 9 positions match TRBD1. Germline V gene data show CDR1 as LNHNV and CDR2 as YYDKDF (reference sequence). Unmatched junction bases numbered 7, after V lost 7 bases and J lost 4 bases. This CDR3 region has 14 residues. The CDR3 here is CATTIQGAITEAFF. As DNA, the CDR3 is TGTGCCACCACCATACAGGGGGCGATCACTGAAGCTTTCTTT.

The chain is built from TRBV3-1 (or the pseudogene TRBV3-2) and TRBJ2-1; 13 nucleotides agree with TRBD2. J was trimmed by 4 bases and V by 0 bases; bases with no gene match: 9. CDR3 length: 19 amino acids. Germline lookup yields CDR1 LGHDT and CDR2 YNNKEL (reference sequence). CDR3 bases: TGTGCCAGCAGCCAAGATCGACAGAGGACTAGCGGGGGATACAATGAGCAGTTCTTC. Translating it yields CASSQDRQRTSGGYNEQFF.

The chain couples TRBV18 to TRBJ2-7; D might be TRBD2 (5 bases). The CDR3 contains 12 residues. Trimming took 3 bases from V and 2 from J, leaving 5 bases between them. Germline V lookup: CDR1 KGHSH, CDR2 LQKENI. CDR3: CASSPEAYEQYF. The DNA of the CDR3 is TGTGCCAGCTCACCGGAGGCCTACGAGCAGTACTTC.

V and J are TRBV7-8 and TRBJ2-7; unclear D gene. The CDR3 runs 12 residues. Between the trimmed V and J ends, which lost 3 bases and 1 base, there was a span of 4 bases. Germline-derived CDR1 and CDR2 are SGHVS and FQNEAQ. The CDR3 nucleotides are TGTGCCAGCAGCTTTTTATCCTACGAGCAGTACTTC. It encodes CASSFLSYEQYF.

The chain carries TRBV10-3 and TRBJ2-7; 7 bases match TRBD1. The CDR3 sequence is 14 residues long. V was pared by 3 bases and J by 1 base, with 3 bases of the junction left unmatched. CDR1 is ENHRY, CDR2 SYGVKD, per germline. The CDR3 here is CAISDFRGSYEQYF. As DNA, the CDR3 is TGTGCCATCAGTGACTTCAGGGGGTCCTACGAGCAGTACTTC.

The V and J genes are TRBV19 and TRBJ2-6, with TRBD1 as a possible D gene (6 bases). Germline loops: CDR1 LNHDA, CDR2 SQIVND (reference sequence). The CDR3 spans 15 residues. V was clipped by 3 bases and J by 3 bases, with 9 bases between them. In DNA, the CDR3 is TGTGCCAGTAGTATTACAGGGCTTGGGGCCAACGTCCTGACTTTC. This codes for CASSITGLGANVLTF.

The chain is built from TRBV28 and TRBJ1-2, with D perhaps TRBD1 (5 bases). The CDR3 loop spans 14 amino acids. Between the trimmed V and J ends, which lost 5 bases and 8 bases, there was a span of 18 bases. Germline V CDR1 and CDR2: MDHEN, SYDVKM. This chain's CDR3 is CASSPPRGRGGYTF. Here the CDR3 DNA reads TGTGCCAGCAGTCCCCCGCGGGGACGTGGGGGCTACACCTTC.

The chain links TRBV7-9 to TRBJ2-3, with D possibly being TRBD2 (6 bases). The CDR3 consists of 17 residues. V lost 3 bases and J 2 bases, leaving 18 bases between the germline ends. CDR1 and CDR2 from the germline V gene are SEHNR and FQNEAQ (reference sequence). In DNA form, the CDR3 reads TGTGCCAGCAGCTTGAAGGACGGGACTTTGAACACAGATACGCAGTATTTT. Translated, it gives CASSLKDGTLNTDTQYF. The entire variable domain, with the rest obtained from reference TRBV7-9 and TRBJ2-3, is as follows: DTGVSQNPRHKITKRGQNVTFRCDPISEHNRLYWYRQTLGQGPEFLTYFQNEAQLEKSRLLSDRFSAERPKGSFSTLEIQRTEQGDSAMYLCASSLKDGTLNTDTQYFGPGTRLTVL.

This sequence joins TRBV7-8 and TRBJ2-5; D is perhaps TRBD2 (5 bases). The germline V gene encodes CDR1 SGHVS and CDR2 FQNEAQ. This CDR3 is built from 14 residues. The V end was cut by 0 bases, the J end by 4 bases, with 9 bases between. Here the CDR3 reads CASSLAGEGETQYF. The CDR3 region has the DNA TGTGCCAGCAGCTTAGCGGGAGAAGGAGAGACCCAGTACTTC.

The chain carries TRBV27 and TRBJ2-1; 13 bases map to TRBD2. The trim removed 7 bases at V and 6 bases at J, leaving 12 bases unmatched. Germline V gives CDR1 MNHEY, CDR2 SMNVEV (reference sequence). The CDR3 length is 17 residues. CDR3 sequence reads: CASNGLAGVKYGNEQFF. In DNA form, the CDR3 reads TGTGCCAGCAACGGACTAGCGGGAGTTAAATACGGCAATGAGCAGTTCTTC.

This chain uses TRBV30 with TRBJ2-1; 8 bases align to TRBD2. The CDR3 has 14 amino acids. With 1 base clipped from V and 7 bases from J, the junction kept 6 bases outside the gene matches. Germline V gene lookup returns CDR1 GTSNPN and CDR2 SVGIG (reference sequence). The CDR3 sequence: CAWSATSGLNEQFF. DNA for the CDR3: TGTGCCTGGAGTGCCACTAGCGGACTAAATGAGCAGTTCTTC.

This chain joins TRBV12-3 or TRBV12-4 and TRBJ1-1; no reliable D call. This CDR3 spans 13 amino acids. With 11 bases removed from V and 1 base from J, the gap between germline ends came to 14 bases. The CDR3 protein is CAGERFPNTEAFF. Written as DNA, the CDR3 is TGTGCCGGAGAACGGTTCCCGAACACTGAAGCTTTCTTT.

V usage is TRBV29-1 and J usage is TRBJ1-2; D call uncertain. Trimming left V 5 bases short and J 6 bases short, with 16 bases between. Germline values: CDR1 SQVTM, CDR2 ANQGSEA. The CDR3 sequence is 13 residues long. The CDR3 here is CSVTTDTIDGYTF. CDR3 sequence (DNA): TGCAGCGTTACCACAGACACAATCGATGGCTACACCTTC. Together with reference TRBV29-1 and TRBJ1-2, the CDR3 gives the full variable domain: SAVISQKPSRDICQRGTSLTIQCQVDSQVTMMFWYRQQPGQSLTLIATANQGSEATYESGFVIDKFPISRPNLTFSTLTVSNMSPEDSSIYLCSVTTDTIDGYTFGSGTRLTVV.

This chain links TRBV29-1 with TRBJ2-2; 10 bases fit TRBD2. The CDR3 spans 15 residues. The V gene end was trimmed by 2 bases and the J gene end by 7 bases; junction bases not matched to a gene: 7. The germline V gene encodes CDR1 SQVTM and CDR2 ANQGSEA. CDR3 protein: CSVERASGSIGELFF. The CDR3 DNA follows: TGCAGCGTTGAAAGGGCTAGCGGGAGTATCGGGGAGCTGTTTTTT.

The V gene is TRBV30, the J gene TRBJ1-1, with TRBD1 as a possible D gene (5 bases). With 2 bases removed from V and 9 bases from J, the gap between germline ends came to 13 bases. Per the germline V gene, CDR1 is GTSNPN and CDR2 is SVGIG (reference sequence). There are 12 residues in the CDR3. Written as DNA, the CDR3 is TGTGCCTGGAGTCCCCAAGGGGCTAAAGCTTTCTTT. Translation gives CAWSPQGAKAFF.

J is TRBJ1-4 and V is TRBV7-6, with 12 bases matching TRBD1. Germline CDR1 and CDR2: SGHVS and FNYEAQ. This CDR3 is built from 16 residues. Losses at the gene ends were 4 bases for V and 2 bases for J; bases not matched to a gene: 2. CDR3 protein: CASSSGTGGTNEKLFF. The DNA for the CDR3 is TGTGCCAGCAGCTCCGGGACAGGGGGCACTAATGAAAAACTGTTTTTT.

As DNA, the CDR3 is TGTGCCAGCAGCCTCAGGGACACCAGCTCCTATAATTCACCCCTCCACTTT. Its protein product is CASSLRDTSSYNSPLHF. This chain connects TRBV11-2 to TRBJ1-6, with D maybe TRBD1 (6 bases). V was trimmed by 5 bases and J by 0 bases, leaving 14 bases between them. The CDR3 extends over 17 amino acids. Germline V gives CDR1 SGHAT, CDR2 FQNNGV.

V is TRBV4-1 and J is TRBJ1-1; perhaps TRBD1 as D (6 bases). With 4 bases removed from V and 3 bases from J, the gap between germline ends came to 9 bases. CDR3 size: 13 residues. Germline lookup yields CDR1 MGHRA and CDR2 YSYEKL. In nucleotides, the CDR3 is TGCGCCAGCAGCCTCGGACAGTACACTGAAGCTTTCTTT. Protein: CASSLGQYTEAFF.

The chain links TRBV5-5 to TRBJ2-3; D may be TRBD2 (6 bases). V was cut by 0 bases and J by 0 bases, with 14 bases left in between. The CDR3 spans 17 residues. Germline CDR1 is SGHKS and CDR2 is YYEKEE (reference sequence). This CDR3 is CASSLVRGLTSTDTQYF. Here the CDR3 DNA reads TGTGCCAGCAGCTTGGTTAGGGGACTGACTAGCACAGATACGCAGTATTTT.